This T cell receptor beta chain was sequenced for a study of breast tumors, draining lymph nodes, adjacent tissues. This clonotype has ten or more counts. The target antigen is unknown. A single record per CDR3 protein comes from TCRdb applying MiXCR to the multiplex PCR reads. The sample records 30,000 to 40,000 distinct CDR3 sequences, approximately 63% being singletons. Overall study findings and caveats: Compared with lymph nodes, tumors were less diverse; compared with nontumor tissue, more. Data only fit, rather than demonstrated, lymph node origin of most tumor T cells. Luminal-like breast cancer showed significantly higher tumor–nontumor repertoire similarity than basal-like.

The CDR3 length is 15 residues. The ends were cut back, 2 bases at V and 0 bases at J, with 10 bases in the middle. Germline V gene sequence: CDR1 MNHEY, CDR2 SVGEGT. Sequencing was done on a sample of breast tumor tissue. The V gene is TRBV6-2 or TRBV6-3, the J gene TRBJ1-2; no definite D call. The source of this sequence is a female donor with breast cancer. Some clones in this sample may be carry-over from other donors' samples. The DNA for the CDR3 is TGTGCCAGCAGTTACACTCAAAGAGCTAACTATGGCTACACCTTC. The encoded protein is CASSYTQRANYGYTF.